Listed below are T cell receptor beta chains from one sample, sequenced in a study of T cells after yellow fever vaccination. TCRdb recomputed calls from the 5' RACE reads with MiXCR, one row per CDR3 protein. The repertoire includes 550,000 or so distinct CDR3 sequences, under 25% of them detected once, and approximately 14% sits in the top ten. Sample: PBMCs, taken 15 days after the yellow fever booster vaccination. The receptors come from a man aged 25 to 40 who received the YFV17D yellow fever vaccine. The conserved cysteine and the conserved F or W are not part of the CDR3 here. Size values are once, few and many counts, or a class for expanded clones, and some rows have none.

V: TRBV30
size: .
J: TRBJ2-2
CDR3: AWRSGLLNTGELF

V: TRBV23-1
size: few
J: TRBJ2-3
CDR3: ASSQKGEGTDTQY

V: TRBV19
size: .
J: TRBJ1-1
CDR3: ASSSPRAEAF

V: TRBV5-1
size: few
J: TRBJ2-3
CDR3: ASSSERADTQY

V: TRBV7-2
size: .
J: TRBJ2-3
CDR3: ASSPGGANTDTQY

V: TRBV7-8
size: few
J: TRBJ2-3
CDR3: ASSRGARFSGEDTQY

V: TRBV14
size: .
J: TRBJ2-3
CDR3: ASSPRSLVTDTQY

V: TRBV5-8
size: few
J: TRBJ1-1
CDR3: ASSANGKNTEAF

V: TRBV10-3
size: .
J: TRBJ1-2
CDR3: AISSTENYGYT

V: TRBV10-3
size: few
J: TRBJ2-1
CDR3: AVFLTSGSEGSSYNEQF

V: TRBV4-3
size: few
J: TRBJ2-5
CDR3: ASSLQTSGTQY

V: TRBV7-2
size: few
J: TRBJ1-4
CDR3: ASSFYPGTTNEKLF